The entry below gives a single T cell receptor (beta chain) sequence along with its context. Original methodology: Using reference gene primer amplification, nucleated cell counts were estimated. The protocol was immunoSEQ multiplex PCR, while the TCRdb copy is restricted to in-frame clones and leaves out a portion. V and J calls and clone size are copied from that table; D and trimming were computed from the DNA. The table lists roughly 120,000 clones, under 75% of them singletons. Trimming left V 2 bases short and J 2 bases short, with 7 bases between. The germline CDR1 and CDR2 sequences are SGHRS and YFSETQ. The CDR3 spans 13 residues. These data originate in a study of blood T cell repertoires in COVID-19. Study details: The study drew acute and convalescent COVID-19 samples from the United States, Italy and Spain. From T cells, B-cell-depleted T cells, or PBMCs came the material, which was cDNA or gDNA.

Material: peripheral blood. The sequence derives from a woman aged 60-75 years with acute or convalescent COVID-19. The chain couples TRBV5-1 to TRBJ1-2; a possible D gene is TRBD1 (5 bases). DNA for the CDR3: TGCGCCAGCAGCTTAGGGGAAAACTATGGCTACACCTTC. Protein product: CASSLGENYGYTF.